The following is a TCR beta chain sequence with its context. Its cognate antigen has yet to be identified. These data originate in a study of monozygotic twins with inflammatory bowel disease (dated by TCRdb to 2018 to 2020). Study-level background: A total of approximately 28 monozygotic twin pairs were included in the full study, comprising nine German pairs (four IBD-concordant, five IBD-discordant) and 19 IBD-discordant Danish pairs. The search for disease-associated traits relied mainly on comparing, within discordant pairs, IBD patients with their genetically identical healthy co-twins. Each individual had, on average, about 151 000 unique TCRalpha sequences and 181 000 unique TCRbeta sequences available for analysis.

The library was built by means of 5' RACE. Preparation of each TCR library used approximately 3,200 ng of total RNA. For each sample, cDNA was synthesized in eight separate reactions using SMARTScribe reverse transcriptase. Unique molecular identifiers containing a 6-nucleotide sample barcode were introduced through template switching during cDNA synthesis. Two nested PCRs of roughly 16 and 10 cycles amplified the TCRalpha and TCRbeta cDNA, and bead purification followed each PCR. Before amplification, cDNA was treated with uracil DNA-glycosylase and purified using the QIAquick PCR purification kit. The second PCR was the step at which Illumina TruSeq-compatible adapters and sample-specific barcodes were added. TapeStation and Qubit were used to check library quality and concentration, and 4.5 to 6 ng of each library was pooled. Sequencing of the pooled libraries was done on an Illumina HiSeq2500 single-index Rapid Run using custom sequencing primers and 2 x 100 bp reads. Turning to the authors' computational methods: UMI-based consensus assembly with MiGEC version 1.2.6 was used to correct PCR and sequencing errors. V(D)J alignment, clonotype assembly and CDR3 extraction were performed with MiXCR version 2.1.1. To normalise gene usage, clonotype sharing and MAIT/NKT TCR abundance, the analysis used the top 1000, 10 000 and 20 000 clonotypes per sample. After downsampling to 27 000 UMIs, diversity was calculated as the inverse Simpson index using the vegan R package. Paired Mann-Whitney U tests were applied to discordant twin pairs, and Benjamini-Hochberg correction was used for multiple testing. TCRdb reprocessed the reads and lists each CDR3 protein sequence as a single entry, with no DNA. For this entry, the V and J calls and clone size follow TCRdb and not the study's own pipeline. The table of this sample itemizes 150,000 to 200,000 distinct CDR3 sequences. Roughly 7% of the sample is held by the ten biggest clonotypes.

CDR1 and CDR2, per the germline V gene, are KGHSH and LQKENI. The CDR3 has 14 amino acids, counting the end cysteine and phenylalanine. A DNA sequence was not provided. Points the paper makes about the study in general: No single strong signal or clonotype linked to IBD turned up in the results, so the idea that one exists was not supported. The analysis was unable to tell apart different T cell subtypes. IBD patients had lower TCRbeta repertoire diversity, measured by the inverse Simpson index, than their healthy co-twins. Because patients received different immunosuppressive treatments, the repertoires may have picked up extra background noise and variability between individuals. Compared with healthy twins, IBD patients had fewer clonotypes in common with other individuals, a difference most pronounced in patients showing signs of disease activity. Concordant and discordant twins showed no difference in repertoire similarity, possibly because of limited statistical power.

An approximately 2.5 ml peripheral blood sample was drawn into PAXgene tubes per donor and stored at -80°C. Without any T cell sorting, total RNA was extracted from whole blood using the PAXgene blood miRNA kit on an automated QIAcube. Peripheral blood from monozygotic twin pairs concordant or discordant for inflammatory bowel disease was subjected to deep TCRalpha and TCRbeta repertoire profiling with unique molecular barcoding. For every twin pair, smoking habits were documented, and each individual was categorised as a current, former or never smoker. Source material: blood. This TCR came from a human donor with ulcerative colitis or Crohn's disease, or a healthy co-twin of an affected twin (not recorded which). The chain employs TRBV18 and TRBJ1-2; TCRdb's D gene call, TRBD1, goes unchecked for lack of DNA. The CDR3 reads as follows: CASSPRTLRGGYTF. The variable domain in full, with residues beyond the CDR3 obtained from the reference TRBV18 and TRBJ1-2 genes, is NAGVMQNPRHLVRRRGQEARLRCSPMKGHSHVYWYRQLPEEGLKFMVYLQKENIIDESGMPKERFSAEFPKEGPSILRIQQVVRGDSAAYFCASSPRTLRGGYTFGSGTRLTVV.